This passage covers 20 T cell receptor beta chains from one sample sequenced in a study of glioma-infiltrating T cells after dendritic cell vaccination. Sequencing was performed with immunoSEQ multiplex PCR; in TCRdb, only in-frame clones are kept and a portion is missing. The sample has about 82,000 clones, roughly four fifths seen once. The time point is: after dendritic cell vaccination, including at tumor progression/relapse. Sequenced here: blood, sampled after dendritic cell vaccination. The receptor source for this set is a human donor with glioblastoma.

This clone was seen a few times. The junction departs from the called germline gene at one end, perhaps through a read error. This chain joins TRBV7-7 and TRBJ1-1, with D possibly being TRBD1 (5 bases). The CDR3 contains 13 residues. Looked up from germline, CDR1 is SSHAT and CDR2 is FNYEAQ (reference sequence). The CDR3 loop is CASSLQENTEAFF. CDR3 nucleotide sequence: TGTGCTAGCAGCTTACAGGAGAACACTGAAGCTTTCTTT.

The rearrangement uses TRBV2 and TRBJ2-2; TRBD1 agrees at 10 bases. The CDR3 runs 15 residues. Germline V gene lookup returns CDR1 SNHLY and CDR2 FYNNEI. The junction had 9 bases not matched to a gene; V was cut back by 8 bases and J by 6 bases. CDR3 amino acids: CASGGDRGVSGELFF. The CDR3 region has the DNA TGTGCCAGCGGAGGGGACAGGGGAGTGTCCGGGGAGCTGTTTTTT.

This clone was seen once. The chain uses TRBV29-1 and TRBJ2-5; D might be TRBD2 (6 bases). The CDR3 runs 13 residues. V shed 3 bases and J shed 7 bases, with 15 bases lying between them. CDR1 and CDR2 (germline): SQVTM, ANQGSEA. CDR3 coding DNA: TGCAGCGTTGACACTTCGCGGGACGGGACCCAGTACTTC. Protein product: CSVDTSRDGTQYF. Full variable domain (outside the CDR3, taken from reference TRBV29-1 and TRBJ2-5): SAVISQKPSRDICQRGTSLTIQCQVDSQVTMMFWYRQQPGQSLTLIATANQGSEATYESGFVIDKFPISRPNLTFSTLTVSNMSPEDSSIYLCSVDTSRDGTQYFGPGTRLLVL.

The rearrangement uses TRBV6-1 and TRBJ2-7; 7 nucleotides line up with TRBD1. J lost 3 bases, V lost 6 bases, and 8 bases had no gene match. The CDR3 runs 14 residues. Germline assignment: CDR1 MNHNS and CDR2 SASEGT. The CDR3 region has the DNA TGTGCCAGCAGACCGACAGGGACGATCTACGAGCAGTACTTC. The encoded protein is CASRPTGTIYEQYF.

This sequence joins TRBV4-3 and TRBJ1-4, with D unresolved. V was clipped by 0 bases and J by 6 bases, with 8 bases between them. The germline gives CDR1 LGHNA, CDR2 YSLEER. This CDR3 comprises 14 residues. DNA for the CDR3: TGCGCCAGCAGCCAAGATCCGCGGGATGAAAAACTGTTTTTT. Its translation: CASSQDPRDEKLFF.

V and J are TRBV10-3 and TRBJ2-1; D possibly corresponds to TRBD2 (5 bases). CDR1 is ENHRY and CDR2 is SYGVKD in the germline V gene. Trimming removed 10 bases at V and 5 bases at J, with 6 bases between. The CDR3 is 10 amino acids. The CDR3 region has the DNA TGTGCCACCGGGAACAATGAGCAGTTCTTC. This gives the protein CATGNNEQFF.

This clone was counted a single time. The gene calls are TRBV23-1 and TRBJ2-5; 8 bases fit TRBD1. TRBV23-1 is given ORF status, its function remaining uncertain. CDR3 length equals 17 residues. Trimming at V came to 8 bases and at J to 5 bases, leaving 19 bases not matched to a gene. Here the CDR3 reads CASRPRGPGALCETQYF. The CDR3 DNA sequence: TGCGCCAGCCGGCCCAGGGGGCCGGGGGCCCTTTGTGAGACCCAGTACTTC.

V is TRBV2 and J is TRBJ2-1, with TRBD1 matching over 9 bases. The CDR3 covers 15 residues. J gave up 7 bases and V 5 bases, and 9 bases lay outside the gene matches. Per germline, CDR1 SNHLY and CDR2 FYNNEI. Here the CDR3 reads CASSFFGTGLNEQFF. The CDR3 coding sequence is TGTGCCAGCAGTTTTTTCGGGACAGGGCTGAATGAGCAGTTCTTC.

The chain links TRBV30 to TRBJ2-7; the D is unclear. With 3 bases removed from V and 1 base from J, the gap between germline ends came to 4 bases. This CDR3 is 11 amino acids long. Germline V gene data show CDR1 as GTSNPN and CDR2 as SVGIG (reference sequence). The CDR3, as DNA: TGTGCCTGGAGCCCATCCTACGAGCAGTACTTC. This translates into CAWSPSYEQYF. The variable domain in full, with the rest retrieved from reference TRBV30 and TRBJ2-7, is SQTIHQWPATLVQPVGSPLSLECTVEGTSNPNLYWYRQAAGRGLQLLFYSVGIGQISSEVPQNLSASRPQDRQFILSSKKLLLSDSGFYLCAWSPSYEQYFGPGTRLTVT.

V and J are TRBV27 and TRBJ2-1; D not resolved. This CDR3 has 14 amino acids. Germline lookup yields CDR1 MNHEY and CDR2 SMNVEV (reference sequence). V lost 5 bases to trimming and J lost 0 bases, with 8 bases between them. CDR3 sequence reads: CASSETNSYNEQFF. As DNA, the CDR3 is TGTGCCAGCAGTGAAACAAACTCCTACAATGAGCAGTTCTTC.

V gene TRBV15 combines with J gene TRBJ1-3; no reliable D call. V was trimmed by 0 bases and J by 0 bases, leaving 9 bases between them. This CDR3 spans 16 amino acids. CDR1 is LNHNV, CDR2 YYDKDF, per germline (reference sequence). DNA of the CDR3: TGTGCCACCAGCAGAGATCGCGGGAGCTCTGGAAACACCATATATTTT. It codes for CATSRDRGSSGNTIYF.

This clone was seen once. The CDR3 DNA sequence: TGTGCCACCCAACCAGGGGGCTTTAATGAAAAACTGTTTTTT. Amino acid sequence: CATQPGGFNEKLFF. The V and J genes are TRBV4-2 and TRBJ1-4; TRBD1 matches at 8 bases. V trimming: 10 bases; J trimming: 4 bases; junction bases outside the gene matches: 8. CDR1 LGHNA and CDR2 YNFKEQ come from the germline V gene. This CDR3 region has 14 residues.

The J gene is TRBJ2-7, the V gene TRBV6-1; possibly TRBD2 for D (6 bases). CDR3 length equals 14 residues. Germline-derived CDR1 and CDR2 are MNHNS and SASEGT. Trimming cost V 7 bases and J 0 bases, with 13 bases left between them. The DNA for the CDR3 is TGTGCCAGCAAGGGAGGAGGGAACTCCTACGAGCAGTACTTC. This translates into CASKGGGNSYEQYF.

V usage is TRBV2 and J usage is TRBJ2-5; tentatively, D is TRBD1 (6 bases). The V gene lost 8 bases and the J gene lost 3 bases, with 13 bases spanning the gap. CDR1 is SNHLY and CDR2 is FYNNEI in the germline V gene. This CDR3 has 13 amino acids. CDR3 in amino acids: CASRIQGKETQYF. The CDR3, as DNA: TGTGCCAGCCGAATACAGGGTAAAGAGACCCAGTACTTC.

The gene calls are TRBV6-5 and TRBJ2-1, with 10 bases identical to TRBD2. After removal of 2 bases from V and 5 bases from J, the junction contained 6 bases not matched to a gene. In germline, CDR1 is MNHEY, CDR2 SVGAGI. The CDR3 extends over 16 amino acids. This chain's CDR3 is CASSYRERGGNNEQFF. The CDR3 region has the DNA TGTGCCAGCAGTTACAGGGAGCGGGGGGGCAACAATGAGCAGTTCTTC.

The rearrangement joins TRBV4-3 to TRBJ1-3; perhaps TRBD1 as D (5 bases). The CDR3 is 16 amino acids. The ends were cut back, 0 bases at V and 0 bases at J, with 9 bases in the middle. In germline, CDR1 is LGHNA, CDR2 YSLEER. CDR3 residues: CASSQDWGLSGNTIYF. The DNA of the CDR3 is TGCGCCAGCAGCCAAGACTGGGGCCTCTCTGGAAACACCATATATTTT.

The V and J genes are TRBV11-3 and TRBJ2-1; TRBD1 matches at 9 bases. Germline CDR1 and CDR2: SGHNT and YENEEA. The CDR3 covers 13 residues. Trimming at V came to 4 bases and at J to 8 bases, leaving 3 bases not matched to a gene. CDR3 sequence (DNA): TGTGCCAGCAGCTCCGGGACAGGGTATGAGCAGTTCTTC. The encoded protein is CASSSGTGYEQFF.

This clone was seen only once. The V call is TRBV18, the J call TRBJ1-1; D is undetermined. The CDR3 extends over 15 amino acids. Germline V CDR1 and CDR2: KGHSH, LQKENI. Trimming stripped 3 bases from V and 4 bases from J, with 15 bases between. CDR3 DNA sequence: TGTGCCAGCTCACCCGCCGGGGAGGTGAGCACTGAAGCTTTCTTT. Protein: CASSPAGEVSTEAFF.

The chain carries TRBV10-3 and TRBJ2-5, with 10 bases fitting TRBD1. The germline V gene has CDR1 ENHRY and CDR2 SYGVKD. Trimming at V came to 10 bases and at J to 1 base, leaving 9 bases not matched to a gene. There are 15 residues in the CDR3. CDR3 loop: CATEPGQGFQETQYF. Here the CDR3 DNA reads TGTGCCACAGAACCGGGACAGGGGTTCCAAGAGACCCAGTACTTC.

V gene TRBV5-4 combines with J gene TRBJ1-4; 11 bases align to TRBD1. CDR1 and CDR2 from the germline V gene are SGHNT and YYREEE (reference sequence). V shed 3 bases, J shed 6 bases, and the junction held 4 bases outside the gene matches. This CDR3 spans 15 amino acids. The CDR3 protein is CASSSGQGVDEKLFF. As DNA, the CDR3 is TGTGCCAGCAGCTCGGGACAGGGGGTGGATGAAAAACTGTTTTTT.